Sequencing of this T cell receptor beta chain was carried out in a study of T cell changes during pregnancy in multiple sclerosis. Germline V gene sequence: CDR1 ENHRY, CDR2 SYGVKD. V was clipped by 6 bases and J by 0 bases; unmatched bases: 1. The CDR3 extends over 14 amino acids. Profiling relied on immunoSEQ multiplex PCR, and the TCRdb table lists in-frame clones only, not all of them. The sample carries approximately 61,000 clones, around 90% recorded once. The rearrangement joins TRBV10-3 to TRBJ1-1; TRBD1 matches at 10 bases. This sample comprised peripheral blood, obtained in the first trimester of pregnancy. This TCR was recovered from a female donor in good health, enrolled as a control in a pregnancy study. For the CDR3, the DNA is TGTGCCATCAGGGGGACAGGGGTGAACACTGAAGCTTTCTTT. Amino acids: CAIRGTGVNTEAFF.